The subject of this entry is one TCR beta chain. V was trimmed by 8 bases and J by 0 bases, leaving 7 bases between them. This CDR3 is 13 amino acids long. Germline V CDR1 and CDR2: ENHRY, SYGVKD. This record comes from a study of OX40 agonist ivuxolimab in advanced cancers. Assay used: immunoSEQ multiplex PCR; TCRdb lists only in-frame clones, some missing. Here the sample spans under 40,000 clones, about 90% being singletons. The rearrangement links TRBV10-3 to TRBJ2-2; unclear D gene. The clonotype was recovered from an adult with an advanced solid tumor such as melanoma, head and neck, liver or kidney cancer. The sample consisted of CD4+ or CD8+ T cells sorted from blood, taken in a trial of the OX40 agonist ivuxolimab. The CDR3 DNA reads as TGTGCCATCGTCCAGGCGAACACCGGGGAGCTGTTTTTT. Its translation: CAIVQANTGELFF.